Following are 27 T cell receptor beta chains from one sample sequenced in a study of early T cells in non-severe SARS-CoV-2 infection. MiXCR, applied by TCRdb to the 5' RACE reads, yields one record per CDR3 protein. The table records roughly 50,000 distinct CDR3 sequences, about 6.2% of them present only once. Here the sequenced sample was whole blood, taken at baseline. These receptors all come from an adult who was a healthcare worker with PCR-confirmed SARS-CoV-2 infection or an uninfected control (not recorded which).

The sample holds a few counts of this clonotype. The chain joins TRBV28 to TRBJ2-3, with a tentative D call TRBD2 (6 bases). This CDR3 is built from 14 residues. From germline, CDR1 is MDHEN and CDR2 SYDVKM. The germline V and J ends were trimmed by 6 bases and 7 bases, with 17 bases remaining between them. CDR3 coding DNA: TGTGCCAGCAGCTCCGGGACTCGGCGCCATACGCAGTATTTT. Protein sequence: CASSSGTRRHTQYF.

This clonotype was observed many times. V is TRBV12-3 or TRBV12-4 and J is TRBJ1-5, with TRBD1 identical over 8 bases. The CDR3 consists of 14 residues. V was pared by 0 bases and J by 6 bases, with 1 base of the junction left unmatched. In DNA form, the CDR3 reads TGTGCCAGCAGTTTAGCAGGGACAGGTCAGCCCCAGCATTTT. Its protein is CASSLAGTGQPQHF.

The chain employs TRBV7-6 and TRBJ2-1, with TRBD2 matching 10 bases. V was clipped by 1 base and J by 9 bases; unmatched bases: 6. CDR1 and CDR2 from the germline V gene are SGHVS and FNYEAQ. This CDR3 has 15 residues. The CDR3, as DNA: TGTGCCAGCAGCTTAGTGGCTAGCGGGAGTGTTGAGCAGTTCTTC. Its protein product is CASSLVASGSVEQFF.

This clonotype was observed a handful of times. This chain joins TRBV5-6 and TRBJ2-5; perhaps D is TRBD1 or TRBD2 (5 bases each). V lost 0 bases and J lost 2, with 11 bases in between. The CDR3 contains 15 residues. Germline values: CDR1 SGHDT, CDR2 YYEEEE. The CDR3 nucleotides are TGTGCCAGCAGCTTGGGGGGACCAGGACAAGAGACCCAGTACTTC. It translates to CASSLGGPGQETQYF.

This rearrangement joins TRBV6-1 to TRBJ1-6, with 9 bases identical to TRBD1. Per germline, CDR1 MNHNS and CDR2 SASEGT. V lost 0 bases to trimming and J lost 9 bases; unmatched junction nucleotides: 6. The CDR3 spans 16 residues. The chain's CDR3 is CASSEALGQGTSPLHF. The CDR3 nucleotides read TGTGCCAGCAGTGAAGCGCTGGGACAGGGAACTTCACCCCTCCACTTT.

This chain uses TRBV7-6 with TRBJ2-1, with D tentatively TRBD1 (5 bases). The germline V gene encodes CDR1 SGHVS and CDR2 FNYEAQ. The CDR3 sequence is 14 residues long. V was shortened by 2 bases and J by 6 bases, with 11 bases between the two germline ends. The CDR3 loop is CASSLSGAVNEQFF. The CDR3, as DNA: TGTGCCAGCAGCTTATCTGGGGCGGTCAATGAGCAGTTCTTC.

This clonotype was counted ten times or more. The V call is TRBV28, the J call TRBJ2-1; unclear D gene. This CDR3 is 12 amino acids long. The germline V gene encodes CDR1 MDHEN and CDR2 SYDVKM. The V and J ends lost 6 bases and 8 bases respectively, with 11 bases between them. CDR3 amino acids: CASSPYRHEQFF. The DNA for the CDR3 is TGTGCCAGCAGCCCCTACAGACATGAGCAGTTCTTC.

This clonotype was detected many times. The gene calls are TRBV29-1 and TRBJ2-3; TRBD2 matches 7 bases. CDR1 is SQVTM and CDR2 is ANQGSEA in the germline V gene. The CDR3 consists of 14 residues. V gave up 5 bases and J gave up 4 bases; unmatched junction bases: 9. CDR3: CSVRAGTGADTQYF. CDR3 bases: TGCAGCGTTAGAGCGGGAACGGGAGCAGATACGCAGTATTTT.

There are many counts of this clonotype. The rearrangement joins TRBV9 to TRBJ1-6; D is unclear. The CDR3 runs to 14 residues. The germline gives CDR1 SGDLS, CDR2 YYNGEE. V lost 0 bases, J lost 10 bases, and 11 bases lay in between. The CDR3 spells CASSVGGTASPLHF. The DNA of the CDR3 is TGTGCCAGCAGCGTAGGTGGCACCGCCTCACCCCTCCACTTT. Using reference TRBV9 and TRBJ1-6 for the parts outside the CDR3, the full variable domain is DSGVTQTPKHLITATGQRVTLRCSPRSGDLSVYWYQQSLDQGLQFLIQYYNGEERAKGNILERFSAQQFPDLHSELNLSSLELGDSALYFCASSVGGTASPLHFGNGTRLTVT.

The sample holds many counts of this clonotype. V gene TRBV5-4 combines with J gene TRBJ2-1, with D tentatively TRBD2 (6 bases). The V end lost 1 base, the J end lost 10 bases, and 24 bases lay between the germline ends. The CDR3 contains 17 residues. Germline-derived CDR1 and CDR2 are SGHNT and YYREEE (reference sequence). DNA for the CDR3: TGTGCCAGCAGCTTGTTTGGCGGGGCTAGACAAGATGGGGAGCAGTTCTTC. This gives the protein CASSLFGGARQDGEQFF.

This clonotype was counted ten times or more. The genes are TRBV29-1 and TRBJ1-4, with D unresolved. The V and J ends lost 4 bases and 6 bases respectively, with 9 bases between them. CDR3 length: 12 amino acids. From germline, CDR1 is SQVTM and CDR2 ANQGSEA. CDR3 protein: CSVGAADEKLFF. The CDR3 coding sequence is TGCAGCGTTGGCGCGGCGGATGAAAAACTGTTTTTT.

This chain connects TRBV5-1 to TRBJ1-2; tentative D call: TRBD1 (6 bases). CDR1 is SGHRS, CDR2 YFSETQ, per germline. Trimming removed 3 bases at V and 12 bases at J, with 21 bases between. CDR3 size: 14 residues. The chain's CDR3 is CASSSTTTGGGNTF. The CDR3 bases are TGCGCCAGCAGCTCCACTACGACAGGAGGTGGTAACACCTTC.

This clonotype was observed a handful of times. The V gene is TRBV27, the J gene TRBJ2-3, with a possible D match to TRBD1 (6 bases). Germline lookup yields CDR1 MNHEY and CDR2 SMNVEV (reference sequence). The V end lost 6 bases, the J end lost 1 base, and 14 bases lay between the germline ends. This CDR3 region has 15 residues. CDR3 nucleotide sequence: TGTGCCAGCAGATACAGGGTAAAGGGCACAGATACGCAGTATTTT. This encodes CASRYRVKGTDTQYF.

The CDR3 here is CASWAEIGNSPLHF. The CDR3 region has the DNA TGTGCCAGCTGGGCCGAGATCGGAAATTCACCCCTCCACTTT. This rearrangement joins TRBV2 to TRBJ1-6; D call uncertain. The CDR3 has 14 residues. Trimming removed 8 bases at V and 7 bases at J, with 15 bases between. Germline CDR1 and CDR2: SNHLY and FYNNEI. The full variable domain, completed using reference TRBV2 and TRBJ1-6, is EPEVTQTPSHQVTQMGQEVILRCVPISNHLYFYWYRQILGQKVEFLVSFYNNEISEKSEIFDDQFSVERPDGSNFTLKIRSTKLEDSAMYFCASWAEIGNSPLHFGNGTRLTVT.

The chain is built from TRBV5-4 and TRBJ2-1, with 7 bases fitting TRBD1. V was clipped by 3 bases and J by 2 bases; unmatched bases: 11. Germline CDR1 reads SGHNT; CDR2 reads YYREEE (reference sequence). The CDR3 length is 17 residues. The CDR3 region is CASSYWTGHFAYNEQFF. The CDR3 DNA is TGTGCCAGCAGCTATTGGACAGGACACTTCGCCTACAATGAGCAGTTCTTC.

This clonotype showed up just a few times. The chain carries TRBV12-3 or TRBV12-4 and TRBJ1-1; the D gene is possibly TRBD1 (5 bases). V was shortened by 3 bases and J by 7 bases, with 9 bases between the two germline ends. This CDR3 comprises 12 residues. CDR3: CASSLLGDEAFF. The CDR3 DNA is TGTGCCAGCAGTTTGTTGGGGGATGAAGCTTTCTTT.

This clonotype was picked up many times. The V call is TRBV29-1, the J call TRBJ2-5; D remains ambiguous. The CDR3 contains 10 residues. Germline-derived CDR1 and CDR2 are SQVTM and ANQGSEA. V dropped 7 bases and J dropped 6 bases, with 9 bases sitting between them. CDR3 sequence (DNA): TGCAGCGCCACACAGAAGACCCAGTACTTC. It translates to CSATQKTQYF.

This clonotype was found a few times. V gene TRBV29-1 combines with J gene TRBJ1-1, with a tentative D call TRBD1 (5 bases). V lost 5 bases to trimming and J lost 4 bases, with 14 bases between them. The CDR3 loop spans 13 amino acids. The germline V gene encodes CDR1 SQVTM and CDR2 ANQGSEA. The CDR3 sequence: CSVSGTGSTEAFF. The CDR3 DNA is TGCAGCGTTTCCGGGACTGGGAGCACTGAAGCTTTCTTT.

The chain uses TRBV5-1 and TRBJ2-2; the D is unclear. Trimming took off 2 bases at V and 5 bases at J, with 7 bases between the two ends. The CDR3 loop spans 13 amino acids. Germline V gene data show CDR1 as SGHRS and CDR2 as YFSETQ. The CDR3 DNA reads TGCGCCAGCAGCTTACAAACTACCGGGGAGCTGTTTTTT. It codes for CASSLQTTGELFF.

This clonotype has ten or more counts. The chain employs TRBV5-4 and TRBJ2-5, with D perhaps matching TRBD1 or TRBD2 (5 bases each). The germline CDR1 and CDR2 sequences are SGHNT and YYREEE (reference sequence). V was clipped by 4 bases and J by 4 bases, with 17 bases between them. The CDR3 contains 15 residues. The CDR3 here is CASSISGAGGETQYF. The DNA for the CDR3 is TGTGCCAGCAGCATATCCGGGGCTGGGGGAGAGACCCAGTACTTC.

This clonotype was observed a few times. The V call is TRBV7-8, the J call TRBJ2-6; D may be TRBD1 (6 bases). V lost 0 bases to trimming and J lost 2 bases, with 11 bases between them. The CDR3 length is 17 residues. Per germline, CDR1 SGHVS and CDR2 FQNEAQ. The CDR3 nucleotides read TGTGCCAGCAGCTTAGCCGGGACACTTCCTGGGGCCAACGTCCTGACTTTC. Translating gives CASSLAGTLPGANVLTF.

The rearrangement links TRBV11-3 to TRBJ2-1; D is uncertain. Germline V gene data show CDR1 as SGHNT and CDR2 as YENEEA. This CDR3 contains 15 residues. V gave up 5 bases and J gave up 5 bases, with 16 bases separating them. Written as DNA, the CDR3 is TGTGCCAGCAGCCAAGGTGTAGGGTTAAACAATGAGCAGTTCTTC. This sequence encodes CASSQGVGLNNEQFF.

The gene calls are TRBV5-4 and TRBJ2-1; TRBD2 matches 10 bases. Per the germline V gene, CDR1 is SGHNT and CDR2 is YYREEE (reference sequence). The CDR3 is made up of 15 amino acids. Unmatched junction bases numbered 15, after V lost 7 bases and J lost 11 bases. The CDR3 is CASGPRVAGGVKQFF. DNA of the CDR3: TGTGCCAGCGGCCCCAGGGTAGCGGGAGGTGTTAAGCAGTTCTTC. The full variable domain, in which reference TRBV5-4 and TRBJ2-1 provide the parts outside the CDR3, is ETGVTQSPTHLIKTRGQQVTLRCSSQSGHNTVSWYQQALGQGPQFIFQYYREEENGRGNFPPRFSGLQFPNYSSELNVNALELDDSALYLCASGPRVAGGVKQFFGPGTRLTVL.

In this sample, this clonotype turned up many times. The chain has TRBV20-1 and TRBJ2-1; tentatively, D is TRBD2 (5 bases). CDR3 length: 13 residues. Germline V gene data show CDR1 as DFQATT and CDR2 as SNEGSKA (reference sequence). Trimming removed 0 bases at V and 13 bases at J, with 16 bases between. CDR3 sequence reads: CSAREESAAGQFF. CDR3 coding DNA: TGCAGTGCTAGAGAAGAGAGCGCCGCGGGCCAGTTCTTC.

Many counts were recorded for this clonotype. This chain uses TRBV5-1 with TRBJ2-2; 8 bases fit TRBD1. This CDR3 is built from 19 residues. V shed 4 bases and J 2 bases; nucleotides not matched to a gene: 16. Germline V gives CDR1 SGHRS, CDR2 YFSETQ. The CDR3 nucleotides read TGCGCCAGCAGCCCTCAACAGGGGGTTCAGCGGAGAAACACCGGGGAGCTGTTTTTT. Translated, it gives CASSPQQGVQRRNTGELFF.

This clonotype was detected many times. The rearrangement uses TRBV20-1 and TRBJ1-4; a possible D gene is TRBD1 (6 bases). Trimming cost V 3 bases and J 8 bases, with 19 bases left between them. The CDR3 has 15 residues. The germline gives CDR1 DFQATT, CDR2 SNEGSKA (reference sequence). This CDR3 is CSARGTNIREEKLFF. The CDR3 DNA follows: TGCAGTGCTAGGGGGACAAACATAAGGGAGGAAAAACTGTTTTTT.

In its sample, this clonotype was seen a few times. The chain employs TRBV6-6 and TRBJ1-1; TRBD1 matches at 12 bases. CDR3 length: 16 amino acids. The V segment lost 8 bases and the J segment 4 bases; nucleotides outside the gene matches: 11. Germline lookup yields CDR1 MNHNY and CDR2 SVGAGI (reference sequence). CDR3 sequence: CASGLVAGQGATEAFF. The CDR3 coding sequence is TGTGCCAGCGGGTTGGTTGCGGGACAGGGGGCCACTGAAGCTTTCTTT.